This T cell receptor (beta chain) was recorded in a study of blood T cell repertoires in COVID-19. Overall study: The study drew acute and convalescent COVID-19 samples from the United States, Italy and Spain.

Under the authors' procedure: Researchers report that nucleated cell counts were estimated from reference gene primer amplification. Clones were read by immunoSEQ multiplex PCR, and TCRdb kept only the in-frame ones, dropping some. V, J and clone size reflect that table, while D and trimming were determined from the DNA. The top ten clones hold under 4% of a sample with over 400,000 clones, roughly 85% of them seen once. V was shortened by 2 bases and J by 7 bases, with 12 bases between the two germline ends. Germline lookup yields CDR1 MNHEY and CDR2 SVGAGI. The CDR3 is 14 amino acids. This TCR derives from a human donor in a cohort sampled during active COVID-19. The chain recombines TRBV6-5 with TRBJ1-3; D possibly corresponds to TRBD1 (5 bases). The source material was peripheral blood. The CDR3 protein is CASSYGGRENTIYF. CDR3 sequence (DNA): TGTGCCAGCAGTTACGGGGGGAGGGAGAACACCATATATTTT.